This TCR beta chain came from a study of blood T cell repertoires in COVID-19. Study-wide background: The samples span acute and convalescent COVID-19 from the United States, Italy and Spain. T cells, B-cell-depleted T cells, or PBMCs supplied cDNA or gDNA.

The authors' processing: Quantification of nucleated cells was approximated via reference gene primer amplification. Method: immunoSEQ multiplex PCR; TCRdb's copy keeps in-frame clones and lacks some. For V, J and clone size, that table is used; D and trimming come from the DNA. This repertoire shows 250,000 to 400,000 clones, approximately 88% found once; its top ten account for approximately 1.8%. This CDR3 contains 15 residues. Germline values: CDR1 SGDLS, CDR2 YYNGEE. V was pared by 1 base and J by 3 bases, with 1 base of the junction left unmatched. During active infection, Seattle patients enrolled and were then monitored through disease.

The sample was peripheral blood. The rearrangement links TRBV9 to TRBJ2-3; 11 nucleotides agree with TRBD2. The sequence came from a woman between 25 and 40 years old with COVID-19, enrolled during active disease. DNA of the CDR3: TGTGCCAGCAGCGTAACTAGCGGGGGAACAGATACGCAGTATTTT. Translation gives CASSVTSGGTDTQYF.